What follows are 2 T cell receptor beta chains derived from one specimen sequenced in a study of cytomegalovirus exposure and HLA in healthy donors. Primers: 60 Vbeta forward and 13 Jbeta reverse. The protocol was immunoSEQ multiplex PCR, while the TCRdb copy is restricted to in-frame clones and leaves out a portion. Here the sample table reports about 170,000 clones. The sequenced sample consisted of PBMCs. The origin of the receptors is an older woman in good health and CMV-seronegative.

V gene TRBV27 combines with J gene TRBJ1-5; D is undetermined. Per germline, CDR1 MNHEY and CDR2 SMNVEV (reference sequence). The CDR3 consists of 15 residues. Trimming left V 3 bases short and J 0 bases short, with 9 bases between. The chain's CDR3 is CASSFGSVSNQPQHF. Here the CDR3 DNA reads TGTGCCAGCAGTTTTGGTTCGGTTAGCAATCAGCCCCAGCATTTT.

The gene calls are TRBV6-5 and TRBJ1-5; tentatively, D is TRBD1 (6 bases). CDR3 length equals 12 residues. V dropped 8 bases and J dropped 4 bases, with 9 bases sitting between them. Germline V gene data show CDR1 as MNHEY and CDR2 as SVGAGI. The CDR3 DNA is TGTGCCAGCGGGACACCTAATCAGCCCCAGCATTTT. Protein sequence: CASGTPNQPQHF.